A selection of T cell receptor beta chains follows, all from one sample in a study of T-cell memory formation after mild COVID-19. MiXCR, applied by TCRdb to the 5' RACE reads, yields one record per CDR3 protein. The top ten clones hold roughly 21% of a sample with 470,000 or so distinct CDR3 sequences, about 20% of them seen once. Sequenced sample: PBMCs or a T cell subset sorted from them (not recorded which). These receptors all come from a man aged 18 to 30 who had mild COVID-19 (a few samples of this study predate the infection). Cell type and time point are not known. Both conserved end residues are part of each CDR3. Not every row has a clone size; where given, it reads once, few, many or a size class.

j_call v_call clone_size cdr3_aa
TRBJ1-5 TRBV7-9 . CASSSSDQPQHF
TRBJ2-3 TRBV9 few CASSVTGGAPDTQYF
TRBJ2-5 TRBV5-1 few CASSSGQNQETQYF
TRBJ1-2 TRBV20-1 . CSATGQFYGYTF
TRBJ1-1 TRBV15 many CATSRGVGTEAFF
TRBJ2-5 TRBV4-3 many CASSQEYRGAQETQYF
TRBJ2-3 TRBV6-2/TRBV6-3 . CASSIGQGSTDTQYF
TRBJ2-5 TRBV24-1 few CATSAIPGGGLQTQYF
TRBJ2-5 TRBV28 . CASRGVGGAPTQYF
TRBJ1-6 TRBV12-3/TRBV12-4 . CASSLTRSSYNSPLHF
TRBJ1-1 TRBV7-9 . CASSVEGFSAEAFF
TRBJ2-1 TRBV7-9 . CASSLPGPYNEQFF
TRBJ1-4 TRBV9 few CASSVAGLTNEKLFF
TRBJ1-2 TRBV7-6 . CASSLGGTQSFYGYTF
TRBJ1-2 TRBV7-9 . CASSPTSVVGGYGYTF
TRBJ2-7 TRBV29-1 few CSVREAYEQYF
TRBJ2-2 TRBV7-3 . CASSLTIGDPGAGELFF
TRBJ1-2 TRBV7-9 . CASGSSGSIGYTF
TRBJ2-1 TRBV3-1 . CASSQNLPPGNEQFF
TRBJ2-5 TRBV5-1 . CASSSGLTRETQYF
TRBJ2-4 TRBV7-8 . CASSLGQGQVIQYF
TRBJ2-2 TRBV5-1 few CASSREGGQNTGELFF
TRBJ2-7 TRBV7-9 . CASHGTGVFLGEQYF
TRBJ1-1 TRBV5-6 many CASSLLGQNTEAFF
TRBJ1-4 TRBV6-1 . CASIPTGIGEKLFF
TRBJ2-2 TRBV15 . CATSGPRTYTGELFF
TRBJ2-5 TRBV13 . CASSLVDGGRHETQYF
TRBJ1-2 TRBV19 . CASSMAITDYGYTF
TRBJ2-3 TRBV6-5 . CASSRAFDDTQYF
TRBJ1-2 TRBV20-1 . CSAIDTPYGYTF
TRBJ2-3 TRBV7-2 . CASSRGGAVGDTQYF
TRBJ1-2 TRBV29-1 . CSVAGGAVGYTF
TRBJ1-1 TRBV25-1 . CASSATGSRTEAFF
TRBJ2-1 TRBV18 few CASSPGTGGRNEQFF
TRBJ2-7 TRBV6-5 few CASSQAGSSTSEQYF
TRBJ2-7 TRBV7-6 . CASSLHRGYEQYF
TRBJ2-5 TRBV6-5 few CASSYGGDQETQYF
TRBJ1-2 TRBV4-2 once CASSQEGGQGYGYTF
TRBJ2-3 TRBV24-1 . CATSDLSLGSTDTQYF
TRBJ1-2 TRBV12-3/TRBV12-4 few CASSTSDYGYTF
TRBJ1-2 TRBV12-3/TRBV12-4 few CASSLAIGREDGYTF
TRBJ1-1 TRBV11-2 few CASRISVGNTEAFF
TRBJ2-5 TRBV5-1 . CASSLYWEQETQYF
TRBJ2-4 TRBV20-1 few CSARGTGTLNIQYF
TRBJ1-5 TRBV18 . CASSEGNQPQHF
TRBJ1-2 TRBV12-3/TRBV12-4 . CASSLGEGRYGYTF